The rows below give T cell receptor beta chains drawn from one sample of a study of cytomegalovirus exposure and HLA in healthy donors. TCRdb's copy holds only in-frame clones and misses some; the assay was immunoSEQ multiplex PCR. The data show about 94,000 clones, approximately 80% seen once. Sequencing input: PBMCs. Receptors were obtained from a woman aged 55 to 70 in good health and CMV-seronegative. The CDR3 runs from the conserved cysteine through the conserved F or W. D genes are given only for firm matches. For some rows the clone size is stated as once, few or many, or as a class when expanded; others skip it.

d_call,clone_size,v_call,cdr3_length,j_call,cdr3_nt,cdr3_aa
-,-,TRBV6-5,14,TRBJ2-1,TGTGCCAGCACCTCACTAGGCTTTTTGGATGAGCAGTTCTTC,CASTSLGFLDEQFF
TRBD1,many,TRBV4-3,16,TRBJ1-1,TGCGCCAGCAGCCAAGAGGTCGGGACAGTGAACACTGAAGCTTTCTTT,CASSQEVGTVNTEAFF
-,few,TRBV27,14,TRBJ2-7,TGTGCCAGCAGTACACCCGGGATTCTATACGAGCAGTACTTC,CASSTPGILYEQYF
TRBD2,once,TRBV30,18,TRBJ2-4,TGTGCCTGGACTCCCGGGACTAGCGGGAGTGGGGCCAAAAACATTCAGTACTTC,CAWTPGTSGSGAKNIQYF
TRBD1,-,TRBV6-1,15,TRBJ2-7,TGTGCCAGCAGCACAACCGGGACAGGGGCCTACGAGCAGTACTTC,CASSTTGTGAYEQYF
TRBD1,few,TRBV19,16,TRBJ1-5,TGTGCCAGTAGTCTCGGGACAGGGAGTAGCAATCAGCCCCAGCATTTT,CASSLGTGSSNQPQHF
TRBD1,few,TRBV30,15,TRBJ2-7,TGTGCCTGGTCCCTGTCAGGGACAGTCTCCTACGAGCAGTACTTC,CAWSLSGTVSYEQYF
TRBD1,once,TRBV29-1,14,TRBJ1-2,TGCAGCGTTGAGCTAAGGGACAGCGACTATGGCTACACCTTC,CSVELRDSDYGYTF
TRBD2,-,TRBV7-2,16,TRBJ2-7,TGTGCCAGCAGCTTAGATGCGGGAGGGGTCTTCTACGAGCAGTACTTC,CASSLDAGGVFYEQYF
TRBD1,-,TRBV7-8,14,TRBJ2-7,TGTGCCAGCACCTCCGGGGACAGGCTCTACGAGCAGTACTTC,CASTSGDRLYEQYF
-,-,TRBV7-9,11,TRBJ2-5,TGTGCCAGCAGCTCTTTAGAGACCCAGTACTTC,CASSSLETQYF
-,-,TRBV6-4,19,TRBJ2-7,TGTGCCAGCAGTGGGAATTTTTCCGAAAGCAAACAGGGATCCTACGAGCAGTACTTC,CASSGNFSESKQGSYEQYF
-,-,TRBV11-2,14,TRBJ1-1,TGTGCCAGCAGCTCCTCCGCCGGCGGGTATGAAGCTTTCTTT,CASSSSAGGYEAFF
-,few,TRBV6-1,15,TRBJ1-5,TGTGCCAGCAGCCCTAGACGGAATAGCAATCAGCCCCAGCATTTT,CASSPRRNSNQPQHF
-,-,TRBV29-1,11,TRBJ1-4,TGCAGCGTTGGGGGGGGAGGGAAACTGTTTTTT,CSVGGGGKLFF
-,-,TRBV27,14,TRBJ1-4,TGTGCCAGCAGTCCGACCGGGAGAAATGAAAAACTGTTTTTT,CASSPTGRNEKLFF
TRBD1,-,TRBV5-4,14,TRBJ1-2,TGTGCCAGCAGCTTGGGGGGACAGGATTATGGCTACACCTTC,CASSLGGQDYGYTF
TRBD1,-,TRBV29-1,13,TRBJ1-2,TGCAGCGCACGACAGGGAACGGACTATGGCTACACCTTC,CSARQGTDYGYTF
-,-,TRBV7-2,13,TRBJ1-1,TGTGCCAGCAGTTATGCAGTAAACACTGAAGCTTTCTTT,CASSYAVNTEAFF
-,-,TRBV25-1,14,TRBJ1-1,TGTGCCAGCAGTGAAACTCGAGGAAGCGCTGAAGCTTTCTTT,CASSETRGSAEAFF
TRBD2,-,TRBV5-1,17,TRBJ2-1,TGCGCCAGCAGCTTGGCCTCTAGCGGGAGATTTTCGGATGAGCAGTTCTTC,CASSLASSGRFSDEQFF
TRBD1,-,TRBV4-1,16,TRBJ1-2,TGCGCCAGCAGCCACCCAGGGGACAGGTTCAACTATGGCTACACCTTC,CASSHPGDRFNYGYTF
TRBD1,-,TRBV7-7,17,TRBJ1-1,TGTGCCAGCAGGCCACTCGGGACAGGACATTTGAACACTGAAGCTTTCTTT,CASRPLGTGHLNTEAFF